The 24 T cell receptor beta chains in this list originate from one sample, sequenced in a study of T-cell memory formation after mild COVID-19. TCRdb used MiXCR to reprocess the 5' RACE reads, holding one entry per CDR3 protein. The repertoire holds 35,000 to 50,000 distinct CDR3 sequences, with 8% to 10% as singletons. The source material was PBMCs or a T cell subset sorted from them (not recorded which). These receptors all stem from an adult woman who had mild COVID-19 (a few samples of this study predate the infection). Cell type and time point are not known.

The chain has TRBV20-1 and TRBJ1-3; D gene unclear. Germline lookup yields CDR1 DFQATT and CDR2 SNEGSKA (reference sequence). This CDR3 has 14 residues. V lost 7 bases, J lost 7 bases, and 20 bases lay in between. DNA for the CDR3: TGCAGTGTAGTTGGGCAGGCGCCCCCCAACACCATATATTTT. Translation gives CSVVGQAPPNTIYF.

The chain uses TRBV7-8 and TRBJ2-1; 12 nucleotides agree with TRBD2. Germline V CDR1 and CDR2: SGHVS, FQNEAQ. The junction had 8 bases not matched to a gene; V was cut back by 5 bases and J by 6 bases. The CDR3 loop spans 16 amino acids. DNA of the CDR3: TGTGCCAGCAGCGGGCTCCTAGCGGGGGGGCTCAATGAGCAGTTCTTC. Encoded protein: CASSGLLAGGLNEQFF.

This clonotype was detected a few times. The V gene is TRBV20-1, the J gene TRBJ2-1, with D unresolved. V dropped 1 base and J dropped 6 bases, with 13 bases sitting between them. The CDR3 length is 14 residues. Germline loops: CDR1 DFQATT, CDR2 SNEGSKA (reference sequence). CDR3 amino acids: CSARGLSWSNEQFF. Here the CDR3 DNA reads TGCAGTGCTAGAGGCCTAAGCTGGTCCAATGAGCAGTTCTTC.

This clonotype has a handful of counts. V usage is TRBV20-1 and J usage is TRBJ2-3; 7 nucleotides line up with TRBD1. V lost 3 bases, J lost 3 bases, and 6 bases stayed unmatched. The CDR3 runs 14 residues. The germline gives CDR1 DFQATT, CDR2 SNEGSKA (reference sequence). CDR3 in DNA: TGCAGTGCTAGTACGACAGGGTGGACAGATACGCAGTATTTT. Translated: CSASTTGWTDTQYF.

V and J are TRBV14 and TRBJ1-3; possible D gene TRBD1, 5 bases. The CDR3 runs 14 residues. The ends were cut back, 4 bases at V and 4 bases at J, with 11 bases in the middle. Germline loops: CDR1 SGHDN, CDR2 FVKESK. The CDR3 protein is CASSRRDVGNTIYF. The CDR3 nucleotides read TGTGCCAGCAGCCGTAGGGACGTAGGAAACACCATATATTTT.

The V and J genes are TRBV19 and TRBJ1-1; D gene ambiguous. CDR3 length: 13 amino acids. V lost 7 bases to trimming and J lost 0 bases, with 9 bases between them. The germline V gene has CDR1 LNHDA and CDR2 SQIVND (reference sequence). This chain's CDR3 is CASISDMNTEAFF. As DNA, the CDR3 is TGTGCCAGTATATCGGATATGAACACTGAAGCTTTCTTT.

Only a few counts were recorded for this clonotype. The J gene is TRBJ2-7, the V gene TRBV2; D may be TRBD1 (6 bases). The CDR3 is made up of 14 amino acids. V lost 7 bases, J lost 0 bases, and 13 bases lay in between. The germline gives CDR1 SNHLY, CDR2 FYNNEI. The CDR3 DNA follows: TGTGCCAGCATGGGGGCTAGGAGCTCCTACGAGCAGTACTTC. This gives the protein CASMGARSSYEQYF.

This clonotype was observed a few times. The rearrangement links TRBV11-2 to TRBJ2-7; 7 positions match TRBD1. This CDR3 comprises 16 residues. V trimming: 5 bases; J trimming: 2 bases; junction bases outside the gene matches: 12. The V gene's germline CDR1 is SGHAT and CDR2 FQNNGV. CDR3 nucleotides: TGTGCCAGCAGCCCAATTCTTAGGACAGGCCCCTACGAGCAGTACTTC. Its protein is CASSPILRTGPYEQYF. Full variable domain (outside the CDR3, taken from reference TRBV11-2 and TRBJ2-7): EAGVAQSPRYKIIEKRQSVAFWCNPISGHATLYWYQQILGQGPKLLIQFQNNGVVDDSQLPKDRFSAERLKGVDSTLKIQPAKLEDSAVYLCASSPILRTGPYEQYFGPGTRLTVT.

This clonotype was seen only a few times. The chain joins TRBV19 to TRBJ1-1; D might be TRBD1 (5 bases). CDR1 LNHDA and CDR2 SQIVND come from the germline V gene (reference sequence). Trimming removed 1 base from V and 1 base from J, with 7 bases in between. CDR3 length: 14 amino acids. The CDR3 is CASSIGQSNTEAFF. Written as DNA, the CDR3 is TGTGCCAGTAGTATAGGACAGTCGAACACTGAAGCTTTCTTT. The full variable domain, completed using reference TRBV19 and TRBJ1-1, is DGGITQSPKYLFRKEGQNVTLSCEQNLNHDAMYWYRQDPGQGLRLIYYSQIVNDFQKGDIAEGYSVSREKKESFPLTVTSAQKNPTAFYLCASSIGQSNTEAFFGQGTRLTVV.

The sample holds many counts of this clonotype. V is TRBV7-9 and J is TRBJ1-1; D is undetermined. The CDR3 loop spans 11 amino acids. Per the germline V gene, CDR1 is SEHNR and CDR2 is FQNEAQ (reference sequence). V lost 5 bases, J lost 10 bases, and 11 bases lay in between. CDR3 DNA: TGTGCCAGCAGCCCACGTAGAGTAGCTTTCTTT. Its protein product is CASSPRRVAFF.

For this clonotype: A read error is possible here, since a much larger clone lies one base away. The CDR3 protein is CASSLRDSEDTQYF. DNA for the CDR3: TGTGCCAGCAGCCTAAGGGACTCCGAGGATACGCAGTATTTT. The V gene is TRBV7-3, the J gene TRBJ2-3, with D tentatively TRBD2 (6 bases). Germline assignment: CDR1 SGHTA and CDR2 FQGTGA. Trimming shortened V by 5 bases and J by 6 bases, and 15 bases separated the two germline ends. The CDR3 runs to 14 residues. Full variable domain (outside the CDR3, taken from reference TRBV7-3 and TRBJ2-3): GAGVSQTPSNKVTEKGKYVELRCDPISGHTALYWYRQSLGQGPEFLIYFQGTGAADDSGLPNDRFFAVRPEGSVSTLKIQRTERGDSAVYLCASSLRDSEDTQYFGPGTRLTVL.

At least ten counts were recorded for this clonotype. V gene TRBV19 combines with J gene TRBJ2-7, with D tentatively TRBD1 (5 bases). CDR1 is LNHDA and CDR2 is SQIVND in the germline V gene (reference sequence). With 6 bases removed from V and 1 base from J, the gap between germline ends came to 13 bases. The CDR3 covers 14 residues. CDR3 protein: CASRTDTTSYEQYF. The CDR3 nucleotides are TGTGCCAGTAGGACAGACACGACGTCCTACGAGCAGTACTTC.

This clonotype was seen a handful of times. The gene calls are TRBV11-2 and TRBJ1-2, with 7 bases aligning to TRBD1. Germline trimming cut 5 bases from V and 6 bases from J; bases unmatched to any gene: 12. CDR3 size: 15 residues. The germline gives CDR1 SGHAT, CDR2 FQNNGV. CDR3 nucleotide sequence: TGTGCCAGCAGCGACCTAAGGACAGGCCCCAATGGCTACACCTTC. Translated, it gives CASSDLRTGPNGYTF.

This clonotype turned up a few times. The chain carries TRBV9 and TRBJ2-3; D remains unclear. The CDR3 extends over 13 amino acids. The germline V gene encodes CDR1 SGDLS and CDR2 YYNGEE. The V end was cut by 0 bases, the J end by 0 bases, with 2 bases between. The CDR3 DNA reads TGTGCCAGCAGCGTAGTTAGCACAGATACGCAGTATTTT. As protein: CASSVVSTDTQYF.

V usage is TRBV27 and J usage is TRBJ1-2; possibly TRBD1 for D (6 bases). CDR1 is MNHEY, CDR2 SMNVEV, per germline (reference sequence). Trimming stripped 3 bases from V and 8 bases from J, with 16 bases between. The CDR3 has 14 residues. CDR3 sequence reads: CASSFTGSIRGYTF. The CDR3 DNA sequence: TGTGCCAGCAGTTTTACAGGGTCGATAAGAGGCTACACCTTC.

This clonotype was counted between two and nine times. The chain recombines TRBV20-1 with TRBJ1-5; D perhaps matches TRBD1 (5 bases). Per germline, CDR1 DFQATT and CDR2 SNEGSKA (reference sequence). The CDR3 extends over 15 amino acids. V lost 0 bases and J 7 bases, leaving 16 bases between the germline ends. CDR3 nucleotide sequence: TGCAGTGCTAGAGACTGGACCAGAGGGGACCAGCCCCAGCATTTT. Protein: CSARDWTRGDQPQHF.

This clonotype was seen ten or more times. CDR3 DNA sequence: TGTGCCAGCAGTTTCGGGGACACAGATACGCAGTATTTT. This gives the protein CASSFGDTDTQYF. This chain joins TRBV12-3 or TRBV12-4 and TRBJ2-3; maybe TRBD2 (5 bases). V shed 3 bases and J shed 2 bases, with 6 bases lying between them. This CDR3 spans 13 amino acids.

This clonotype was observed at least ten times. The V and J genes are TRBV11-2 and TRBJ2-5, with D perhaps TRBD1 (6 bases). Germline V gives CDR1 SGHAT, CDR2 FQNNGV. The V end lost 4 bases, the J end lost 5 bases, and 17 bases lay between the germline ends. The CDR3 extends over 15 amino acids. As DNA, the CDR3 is TGTGCCAGCAGCTCAACCGGGGACAAGTGGGAGACCCAGTACTTC. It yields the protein CASSSTGDKWETQYF.

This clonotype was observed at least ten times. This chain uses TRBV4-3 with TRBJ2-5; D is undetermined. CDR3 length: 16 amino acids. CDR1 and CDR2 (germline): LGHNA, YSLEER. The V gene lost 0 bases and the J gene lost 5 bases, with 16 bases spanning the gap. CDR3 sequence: CASSQDEAPSRETQYF. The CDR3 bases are TGCGCCAGCAGCCAAGATGAGGCACCGAGTCGGGAGACCCAGTACTTC.

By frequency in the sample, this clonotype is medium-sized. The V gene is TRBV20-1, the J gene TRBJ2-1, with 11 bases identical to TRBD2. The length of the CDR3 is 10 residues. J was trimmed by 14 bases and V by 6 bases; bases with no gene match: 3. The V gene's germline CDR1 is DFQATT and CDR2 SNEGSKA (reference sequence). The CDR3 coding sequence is TGCAGTGCGGGGACTAGCGGAGAGTTCTTC. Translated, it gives CSAGTSGEFF.

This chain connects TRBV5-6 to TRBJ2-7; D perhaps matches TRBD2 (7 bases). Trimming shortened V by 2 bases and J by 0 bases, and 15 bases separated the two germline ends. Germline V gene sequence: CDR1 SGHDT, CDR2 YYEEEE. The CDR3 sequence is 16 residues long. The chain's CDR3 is CASSFRSGGSSYEQYF. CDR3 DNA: TGTGCCAGCAGCTTTCGGTCGGGGGGCAGCTCCTACGAGCAGTACTTC. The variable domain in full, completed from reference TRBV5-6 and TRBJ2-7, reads DAGVTQSPTHLIKTRGQQVTLRCSPKSGHDTVSWYQQALGQGPQFIFQYYEEEERQRGNFPDRFSGHQFPNYSSELNVNALLLGDSALYLCASSFRSGGSSYEQYFGPGTRLTVT.

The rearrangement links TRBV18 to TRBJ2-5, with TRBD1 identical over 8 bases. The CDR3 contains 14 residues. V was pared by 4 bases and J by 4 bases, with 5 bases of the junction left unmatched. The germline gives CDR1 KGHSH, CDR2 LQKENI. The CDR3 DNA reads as TGTGCCAGCTCACTGCGGACAGGGTCAGAGACCCAGTACTTC. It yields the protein CASSLRTGSETQYF.

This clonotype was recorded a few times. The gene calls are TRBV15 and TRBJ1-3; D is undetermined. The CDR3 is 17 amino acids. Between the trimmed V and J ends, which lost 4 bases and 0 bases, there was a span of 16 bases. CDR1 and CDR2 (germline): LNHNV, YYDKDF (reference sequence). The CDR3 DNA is TGTGCCACCAGCACAGCGACGGCGACCACCTCTGGAAACACCATATATTTT. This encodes CATSTATATTSGNTIYF.

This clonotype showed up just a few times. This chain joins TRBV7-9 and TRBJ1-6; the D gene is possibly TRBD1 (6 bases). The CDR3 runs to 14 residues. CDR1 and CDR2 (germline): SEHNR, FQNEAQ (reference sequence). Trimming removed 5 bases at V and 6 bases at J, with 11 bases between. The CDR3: CASSGGQFNSPLHF. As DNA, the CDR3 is TGTGCCAGCAGCGGAGGACAGTTTAATTCACCCCTCCACTTT.